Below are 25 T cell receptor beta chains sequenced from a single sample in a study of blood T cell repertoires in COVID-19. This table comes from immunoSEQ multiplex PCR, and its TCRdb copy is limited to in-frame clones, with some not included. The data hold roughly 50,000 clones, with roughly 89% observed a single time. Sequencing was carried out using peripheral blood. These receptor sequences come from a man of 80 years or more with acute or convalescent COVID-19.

CDR3: CASSDPGTGNSNQPQHF. The DNA of the CDR3 is TGCGCCAGCAGTGACCCCGGGACAGGGAATAGCAATCAGCCCCAGCATTTT. J is TRBJ1-5 and V is TRBV10-2, with 9 bases fitting TRBD1. The CDR3 covers 17 residues. Germline V gene sequence: CDR1 WSHSY, CDR2 SAAADI. Unmatched junction bases numbered 6, after V lost 3 bases and J lost 0 bases.

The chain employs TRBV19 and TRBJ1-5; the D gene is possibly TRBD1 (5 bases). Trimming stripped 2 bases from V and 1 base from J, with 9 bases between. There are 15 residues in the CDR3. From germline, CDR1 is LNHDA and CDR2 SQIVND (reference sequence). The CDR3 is CASSIKPGSNQPQHF. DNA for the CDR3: TGTGCCAGTAGTATAAAACCAGGGAGCAATCAGCCCCAGCATTTT.

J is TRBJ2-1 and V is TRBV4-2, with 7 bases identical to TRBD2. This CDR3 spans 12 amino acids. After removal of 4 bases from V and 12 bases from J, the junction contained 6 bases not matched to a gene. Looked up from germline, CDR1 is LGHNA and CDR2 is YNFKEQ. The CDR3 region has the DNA TGTGCCAGCAGCCCCCCTGGACTAGTGCAGTTCTTC. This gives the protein CASSPPGLVQFF.

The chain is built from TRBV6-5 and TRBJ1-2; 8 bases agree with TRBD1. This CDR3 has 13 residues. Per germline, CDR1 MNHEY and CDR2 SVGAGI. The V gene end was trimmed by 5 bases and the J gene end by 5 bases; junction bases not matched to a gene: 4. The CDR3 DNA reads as TGTGCCAGCAGTACAGGGGGAGGGTATGGCTACACCTTC. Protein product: CASSTGGGYGYTF.

This CDR3 is CAWRTSGGPDTQYF. The DNA for the CDR3 is TGTGCCTGGAGGACATCGGGAGGACCAGATACGCAGTATTTT. The gene calls are TRBV30 and TRBJ2-3, with 7 bases aligning to TRBD2. Germline CDR1 reads GTSNPN; CDR2 reads SVGIG (reference sequence). This CDR3 spans 14 amino acids. The V and J ends lost 3 bases and 4 bases, in that order; junction bases with no gene match: 7.

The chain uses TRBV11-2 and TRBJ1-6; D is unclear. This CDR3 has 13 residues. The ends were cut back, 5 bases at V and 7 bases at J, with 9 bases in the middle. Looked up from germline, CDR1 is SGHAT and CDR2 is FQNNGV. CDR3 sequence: CASSPERNSPLHF. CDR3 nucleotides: TGTGCCAGCAGCCCCGAGAGGAATTCACCCCTCCACTTT.

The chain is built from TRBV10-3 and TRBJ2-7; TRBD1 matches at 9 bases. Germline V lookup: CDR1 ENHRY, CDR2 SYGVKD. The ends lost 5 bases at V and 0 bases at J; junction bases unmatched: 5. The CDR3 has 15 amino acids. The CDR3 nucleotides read TGTGCCATCAGTTGGGGACAGGGTCCCTCCTACGAGCAGTACTTC. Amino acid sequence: CAISWGQGPSYEQYF.

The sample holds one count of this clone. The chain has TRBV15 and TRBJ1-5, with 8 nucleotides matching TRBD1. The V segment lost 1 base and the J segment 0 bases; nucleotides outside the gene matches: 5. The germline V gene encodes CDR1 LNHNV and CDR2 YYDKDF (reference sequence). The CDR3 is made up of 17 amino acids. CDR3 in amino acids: CATSRGRQGYSNQPQHF. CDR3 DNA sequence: TGTGCCACCAGCAGAGGGAGACAGGGGTATAGCAATCAGCCCCAGCATTTT.

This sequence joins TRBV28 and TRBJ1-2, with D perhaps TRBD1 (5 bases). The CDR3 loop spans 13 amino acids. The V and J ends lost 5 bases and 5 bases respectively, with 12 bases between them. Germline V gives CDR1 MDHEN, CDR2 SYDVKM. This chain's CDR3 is CASSDQGWYGYTF. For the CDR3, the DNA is TGTGCCAGCAGTGATCAGGGATGGTATGGCTACACCTTC.

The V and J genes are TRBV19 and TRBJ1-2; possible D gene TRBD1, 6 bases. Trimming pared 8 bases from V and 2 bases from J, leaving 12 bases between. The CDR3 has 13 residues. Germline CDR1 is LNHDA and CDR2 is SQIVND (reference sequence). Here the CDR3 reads CASALGGNYGYTF. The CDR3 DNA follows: TGTGCCAGTGCCCTTGGGGGCAACTATGGCTACACCTTC.

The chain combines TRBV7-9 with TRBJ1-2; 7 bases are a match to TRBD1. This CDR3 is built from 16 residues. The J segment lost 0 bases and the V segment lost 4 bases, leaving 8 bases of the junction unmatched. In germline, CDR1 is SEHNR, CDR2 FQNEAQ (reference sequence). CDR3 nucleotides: TGTGCCAGCAGCTCCTCCGGGACAGCGTCTAACTATGGCTACACCTTC. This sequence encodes CASSSSGTASNYGYTF.

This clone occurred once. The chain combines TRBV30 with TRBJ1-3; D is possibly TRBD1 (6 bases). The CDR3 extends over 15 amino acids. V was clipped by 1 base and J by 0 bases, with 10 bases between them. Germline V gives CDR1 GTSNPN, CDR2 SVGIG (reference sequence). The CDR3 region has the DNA TGTGCCTGGAGTGGACAGGCTTACTCTGGAAACACCATATATTTT. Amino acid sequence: CAWSGQAYSGNTIYF.

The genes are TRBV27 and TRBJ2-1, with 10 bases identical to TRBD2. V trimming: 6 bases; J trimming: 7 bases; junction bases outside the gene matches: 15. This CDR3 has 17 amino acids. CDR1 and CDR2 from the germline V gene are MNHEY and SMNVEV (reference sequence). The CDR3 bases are TGTGCCAGCAGCCACGGACATGGGGGAGCGGGGGGGAATGAGCAGTTCTTC. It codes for CASSHGHGGAGGNEQFF.

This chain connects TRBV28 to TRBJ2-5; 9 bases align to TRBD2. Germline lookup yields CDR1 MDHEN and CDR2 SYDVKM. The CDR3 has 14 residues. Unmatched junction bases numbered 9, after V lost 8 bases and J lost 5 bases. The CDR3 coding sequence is TGTGCCAGCCTGCGGGCGGGGGGGCATGAGACCCAGTACTTC. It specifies CASLRAGGHETQYF.

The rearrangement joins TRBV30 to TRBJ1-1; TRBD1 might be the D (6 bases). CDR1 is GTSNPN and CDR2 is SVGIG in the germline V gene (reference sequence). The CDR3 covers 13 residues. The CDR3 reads CAHMTGWNTEAFF. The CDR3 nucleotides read TGTGCGCATATGACAGGCTGGAACACTGAAGCTTTCTTT. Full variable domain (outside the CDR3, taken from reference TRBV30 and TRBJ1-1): SQTIHQWPATLVQPVGSPLSLECTVEGTSNPNLYWYRQAAGRGLQLLFYSVGIGQISSEVPQNLSASRPQDRQFILSSKKLLLSDSGFYLCAHMTGWNTEAFFGQGTRLTVV.

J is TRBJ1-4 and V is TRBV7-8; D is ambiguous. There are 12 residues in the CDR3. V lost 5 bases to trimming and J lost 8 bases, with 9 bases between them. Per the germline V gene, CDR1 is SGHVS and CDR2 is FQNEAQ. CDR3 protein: CASSRSREKLFF. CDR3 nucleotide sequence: TGTGCCAGCAGCCGGAGCAGGGAAAAACTGTTTTTT.

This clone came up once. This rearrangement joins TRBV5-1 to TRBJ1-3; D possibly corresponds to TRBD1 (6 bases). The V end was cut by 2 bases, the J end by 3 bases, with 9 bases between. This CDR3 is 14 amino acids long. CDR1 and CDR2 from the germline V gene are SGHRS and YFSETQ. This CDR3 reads CASSLGTLGNTIYF. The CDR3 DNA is TGCGCCAGCAGCTTAGGGACACTTGGAAACACCATATATTTT.

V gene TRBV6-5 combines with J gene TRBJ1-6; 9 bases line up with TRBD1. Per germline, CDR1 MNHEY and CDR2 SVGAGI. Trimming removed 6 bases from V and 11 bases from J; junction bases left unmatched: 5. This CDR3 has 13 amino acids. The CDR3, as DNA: TGTGCCAGCAGGGGGACAGGGTTCCCACCCCTCCACTTT. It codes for CASRGTGFPPLHF.

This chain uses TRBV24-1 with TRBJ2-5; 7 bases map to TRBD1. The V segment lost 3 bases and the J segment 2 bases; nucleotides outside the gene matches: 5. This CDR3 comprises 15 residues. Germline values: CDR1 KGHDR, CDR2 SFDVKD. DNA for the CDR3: TGTGCCACCAGTGATCCACAGGGGAGACAAGAGACCCAGTACTTC. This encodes CATSDPQGRQETQYF.

CDR3 region: CASSFSGGSTDTQYF. Here the CDR3 DNA reads TGTGCCAGCAGCTTTAGCGGGGGTAGCACAGATACGCAGTATTTT. The chain couples TRBV7-6 to TRBJ2-3; 9 bases line up with TRBD2. CDR1 and CDR2 (germline): SGHVS, FNYEAQ. J lost 0 bases, V lost 3 bases, and 1 base had no gene match. The CDR3 is 15 amino acids.

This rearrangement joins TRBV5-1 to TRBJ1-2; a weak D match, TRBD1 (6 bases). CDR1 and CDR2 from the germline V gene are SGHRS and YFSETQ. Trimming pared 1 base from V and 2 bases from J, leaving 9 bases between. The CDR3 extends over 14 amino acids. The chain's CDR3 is CASSLQGTNYGYTF. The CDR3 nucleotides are TGCGCCAGCAGCTTGCAGGGGACCAACTATGGCTACACCTTC.

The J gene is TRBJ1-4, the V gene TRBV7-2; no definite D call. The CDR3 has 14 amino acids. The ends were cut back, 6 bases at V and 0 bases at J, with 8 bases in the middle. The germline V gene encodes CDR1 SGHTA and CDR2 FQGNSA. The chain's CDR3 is CASSSGATNEKLFF. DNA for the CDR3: TGTGCCAGCAGTTCGGGAGCAACTAATGAAAAACTGTTTTTT.

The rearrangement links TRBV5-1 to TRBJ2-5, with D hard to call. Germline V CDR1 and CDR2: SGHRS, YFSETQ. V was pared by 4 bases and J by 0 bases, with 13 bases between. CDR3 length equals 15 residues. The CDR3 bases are TGCGCCAGCAGCCCTTCTCCAGTTTACCAAGAGACCCAGTACTTC. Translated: CASSPSPVYQETQYF. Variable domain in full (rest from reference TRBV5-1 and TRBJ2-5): KAGVTQTPRYLIKTRGQQVTLSCSPISGHRSVSWYQQTPGQGLQFLFEYFSETQRNKGNFPGRFSGRQFSNSRSEMNVSTLELGDSALYLCASSPSPVYQETQYFGPGTRLLVL.

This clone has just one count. Here the CDR3 DNA reads TGTGCCAGCAGTGAAAACGGTCCCAACGTCCTGACTTTC. Translation: CASSENGPNVLTF. The chain is built from TRBV6-1 and TRBJ2-6; D not resolved. The germline V and J ends were trimmed by 2 bases and 8 bases, with 7 bases remaining between them. The CDR3 runs 13 residues. Germline CDR1 and CDR2: MNHNS and SASEGT.

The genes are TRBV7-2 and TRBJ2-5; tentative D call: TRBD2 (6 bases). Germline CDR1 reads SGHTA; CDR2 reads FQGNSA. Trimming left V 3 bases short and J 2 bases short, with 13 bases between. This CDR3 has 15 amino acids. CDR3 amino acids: CASSLGGGVQETQYF. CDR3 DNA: TGTGCCAGCAGCTTGGGGGGTGGGGTGCAAGAGACCCAGTACTTC.